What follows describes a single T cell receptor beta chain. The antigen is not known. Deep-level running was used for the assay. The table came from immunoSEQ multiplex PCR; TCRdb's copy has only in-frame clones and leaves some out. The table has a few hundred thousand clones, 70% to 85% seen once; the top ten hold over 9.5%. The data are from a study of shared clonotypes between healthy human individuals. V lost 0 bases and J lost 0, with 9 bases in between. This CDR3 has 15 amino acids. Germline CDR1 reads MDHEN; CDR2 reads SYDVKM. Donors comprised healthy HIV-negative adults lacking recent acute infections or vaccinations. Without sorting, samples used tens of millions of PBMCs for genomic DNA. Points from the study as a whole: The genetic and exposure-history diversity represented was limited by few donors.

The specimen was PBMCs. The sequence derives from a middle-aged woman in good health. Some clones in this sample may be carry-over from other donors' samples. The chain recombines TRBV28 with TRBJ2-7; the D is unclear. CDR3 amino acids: CASSLWAESSYEQYF. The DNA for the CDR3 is TGTGCCAGCAGTTTATGGGCGGAGAGCTCCTACGAGCAGTACTTC.